Below, 29 T cell receptor beta chains from the same sample are listed, as sequenced in a study of shared clonotypes between healthy human individuals (dated by TCRdb to about 2020). Library preparation employed the immunoSEQ multiplex PCR assay. The table was pulled from immuneACCESS by TCRdb, which kept in-frame rearrangements only. Such tables lose some clones; where checked, under half of the loss comes from unresolved V genes, and the rest has no known cause. The sample includes 2.3 million or so clones, with approximately 93% observed a single time. The ten biggest clones cover 0.39% of the sample. Sequenced material: naive CD4+ T cells from PBMCs. In the paper's terms, the cell subset or site label means: CD45RA+ positively selected. The receptors were gathered from a man aged 18 to 35 in good health. Some clones in this sample may be carry-over from other donors' samples.

V is TRBV28 and J is TRBJ2-7, with 8 positions matching TRBD1. J was trimmed by 7 bases and V by 4 bases; bases with no gene match: 9. This CDR3 has 14 amino acids. Per the germline V gene, CDR1 is MDHEN and CDR2 is SYDVKM. CDR3: CASSSGRTGWEQYF. CDR3 DNA sequence: TGTGCCAGCAGTTCTGGTAGGACAGGGTGGGAGCAGTACTTC. The variable domain in full, completed from reference TRBV28 and TRBJ2-7, reads DVKVTQSSRYLVKRTGEKVFLECVQDMDHENMFWYRQDPGLGLRLIYFSYDVKMKEKGDIPEGYSVSREKKERFSLILESASTNQTSMYLCASSSGRTGWEQYFGPGTRLTVT.

The chain uses TRBV9 and TRBJ2-4, with D perhaps matching TRBD2 (7 bases). Trimming took off 3 bases at V and 3 bases at J, with 19 bases between the two ends. Germline V gene lookup returns CDR1 SGDLS and CDR2 YYNGEE. This CDR3 has 17 residues. The CDR3 DNA is TGTGCCAGCAGCGCTCCGGGGGGCGAGATCGGCAAAAACATTCAGTACTTC. Its translation: CASSAPGGEIGKNIQYF.

As to this clone: Other DNA sequences in the same sample also yield this CDR3. The chain uses TRBV7-9 and TRBJ1-5, with D perhaps TRBD1 (5 bases). The CDR3 is 14 residues long. From germline, CDR1 is SEHNR and CDR2 FQNEAQ (reference sequence). V was pared by 1 base and J by 3 bases, with 7 bases between. The chain's CDR3 is CASSLGGLNQPQHF. CDR3 coding DNA: TGTGCCAGCAGCTTAGGGGGACTCAATCAGCCCCAGCATTTT.

The gene calls are TRBV2 and TRBJ2-2; D call uncertain. V was cut by 1 base and J by 5 bases, with 8 bases left in between. This CDR3 has 14 residues. The germline V gene encodes CDR1 SNHLY and CDR2 FYNNEI. The CDR3 protein is CASSEVVRTGELFF. CDR3 coding DNA: TGTGCCAGCAGTGAAGTGGTACGGACCGGGGAGCTGTTTTTT.

In this sample, this clone turned up once. The V call is TRBV7-3, the J call TRBJ1-2, with 9 nucleotides matching TRBD1. The CDR3 runs 15 residues. V shed 2 bases and J 4 bases; nucleotides not matched to a gene: 5. The germline CDR1 and CDR2 sequences are SGHTA and FQGTGA. The CDR3 loop reads CASSLAGTGLYGYTF. In DNA form, the CDR3 reads TGTGCCAGCAGCTTAGCTGGGACAGGGCTCTATGGCTACACCTTC.

The chain recombines TRBV7-3 with TRBJ1-1; TRBD1 is a possible D gene (6 bases). In germline, CDR1 is SGHTA, CDR2 FQGTGA. V gave up 5 bases and J gave up 2 bases, with 18 bases separating them. The CDR3 is made up of 16 amino acids. The CDR3 loop is CASSATGIRSNTEAFF. CDR3 nucleotides: TGTGCCAGCAGCGCAACAGGGATCAGGTCAAACACTGAAGCTTTCTTT.

The chain couples TRBV7-2 to TRBJ1-2; perhaps TRBD1 as D (5 bases). Germline CDR1 and CDR2: SGHTA and FQGNSA. The CDR3 contains 14 residues. The V end lost 1 base, the J end lost 6 bases, and 12 bases lay between the germline ends. The CDR3: CASSLEGWGDGYTF. In nucleotides, the CDR3 is TGTGCCAGCAGCTTAGAGGGATGGGGGGATGGCTACACCTTC. The full variable domain, its missing parts supplied by reference TRBV7-2 and TRBJ1-2, is GAGVSQSPSNKVTEKGKDVELRCDPISGHTALYWYRQSLGQGLEFLIYFQGNSAPDKSGLPSDRFSAERTGGSVSTLTIQRTQQEDSAVYLCASSLEGWGDGYTFGSGTRLTVV.

J is TRBJ2-7 and V is TRBV2, with TRBD1 matching over 9 bases. V gave up 3 bases and J gave up 2 bases; unmatched junction bases: 11. The CDR3 contains 17 residues. Germline CDR1 and CDR2: SNHLY and FYNNEI. CDR3 residues: CASSDSGRRTGAYEQYF. In DNA, the CDR3 is TGTGCCAGCAGTGACTCGGGCCGTCGGACAGGGGCCTACGAGCAGTACTTC.

The V gene is TRBV15, the J gene TRBJ1-1, with D unresolved. V was cut by 3 bases and J by 1 base, with 6 bases left in between. CDR3 length: 13 amino acids. CDR1 and CDR2 (germline): LNHNV, YYDKDF (reference sequence). The CDR3 DNA follows: TGTGCCACCAGCAGTCCCGGGAACACTGAAGCTTTCTTT. This gives the protein CATSSPGNTEAFF. Full variable domain (remainder filled in from reference TRBV15 and TRBJ1-1): DAMVIQNPRYQVTQFGKPVTLSCSQTLNHNVMYWYQQKSSQAPKLLFHYYDKDFNNEADTPDNFQSRRPNTSFCFLDIRSPGLGDTAMYLCATSSPGNTEAFFGQGTRLTVV.

This sequence joins TRBV7-9 and TRBJ2-1; D remains unclear. Trimming removed 4 bases at V and 15 bases at J, with 19 bases between. Germline V gene lookup returns CDR1 SEHNR and CDR2 FQNEAQ (reference sequence). This CDR3 has 13 residues. The CDR3 region has the DNA TGTGCCAGCAGCTCTCCTATTGGGAAGTTGGGGTTCTTC. Translating it yields CASSSPIGKLGFF.

Details on this clone: This specimen includes other DNA sequences encoding the same CDR3. The chain links TRBV18 to TRBJ2-3; the D is unclear. This CDR3 has 13 amino acids. Trimming took 1 base from V and 2 from J, leaving 4 bases between them. CDR1 KGHSH and CDR2 LQKENI come from the germline V gene. The CDR3 sequence: CASSPRATDTQYF. CDR3 sequence (DNA): TGTGCCAGCTCACCACGGGCCACAGATACGCAGTATTTT. The entire variable domain, with the rest obtained from reference TRBV18 and TRBJ2-3, is as follows: NAGVMQNPRHLVRRRGQEARLRCSPMKGHSHVYWYRQLPEEGLKFMVYLQKENIIDESGMPKERFSAEFPKEGPSILRIQQVVRGDSAAYFCASSPRATDTQYFGPGTRLTVL.

This sequence joins TRBV11-2 and TRBJ2-3; D is perhaps TRBD1 (6 bases). This CDR3 spans 15 amino acids. Germline V gene data show CDR1 as SGHAT and CDR2 as FQNNGV. With 5 bases removed from V and 0 bases from J, the gap between germline ends came to 12 bases. CDR3 sequence (DNA): TGTGCCAGCAGCGACCCGGGACAAAGCACAGATACGCAGTATTTT. Residues: CASSDPGQSTDTQYF.

The chain employs TRBV19 and TRBJ1-1; D call uncertain. Germline V gene data show CDR1 as LNHDA and CDR2 as SQIVND (reference sequence). This CDR3 is built from 15 residues. Trimming pared 7 bases from V and 3 bases from J, leaving 18 bases between. For the CDR3, the DNA is TGTGCCAGTACCTTGTCATTTACTCGGGACACTGAAGCTTTCTTT. Encoded protein: CASTLSFTRDTEAFF. Using reference TRBV19 and TRBJ1-1 for the parts outside the CDR3, the full variable domain is DGGITQSPKYLFRKEGQNVTLSCEQNLNHDAMYWYRQDPGQGLRLIYYSQIVNDFQKGDIAEGYSVSREKKESFPLTVTSAQKNPTAFYLCASTLSFTRDTEAFFGQGTRLTVV.

This rearrangement joins TRBV5-1 to TRBJ2-3; no reliable D call. CDR1 is SGHRS, CDR2 YFSETQ, per germline. The CDR3 is 16 residues long. V dropped 0 bases and J dropped 1 base, with 12 bases sitting between them. CDR3 bases: TGCGCCAGCAGCTTGGCTTCGGGCTCCGGCACAGATACGCAGTATTTT. Amino acids: CASSLASGSGTDTQYF.

The rearrangement joins TRBV28 to TRBJ1-4; D remains ambiguous. Germline assignment: CDR1 MDHEN and CDR2 SYDVKM. The V end lost 8 bases, the J end lost 8 bases, and 15 bases lay between the germline ends. This CDR3 is 13 amino acids long. In DNA form, the CDR3 reads TGTGCCAGCCGTTACCGGGGTGGGGAAAAACTGTTTTTT. It yields the protein CASRYRGGEKLFF. The full variable domain, completed using reference TRBV28 and TRBJ1-4, is DVKVTQSSRYLVKRTGEKVFLECVQDMDHENMFWYRQDPGLGLRLIYFSYDVKMKEKGDIPEGYSVSREKKERFSLILESASTNQTSMYLCASRYRGGEKLFFGSGTQLSVL.

The genes are TRBV19 and TRBJ1-5, with TRBD1 as a possible D gene (6 bases). The CDR3 runs 14 residues. The ends were cut back, 6 bases at V and 5 bases at J, with 14 bases in the middle. Per germline, CDR1 LNHDA and CDR2 SQIVND (reference sequence). CDR3 in DNA: TGTGCCAGTAGGTCCCGGGACATTTATCAGCCCCAGCATTTT. Translated: CASRSRDIYQPQHF.

The chain couples TRBV5-6 to TRBJ2-7; TRBD2 aligns across 13 bases. Germline trimming cut 4 bases from V and 5 bases from J; bases unmatched to any gene: 12. Germline CDR1 reads SGHDT; CDR2 reads YYEEEE. The CDR3 extends over 17 amino acids. CDR3 amino acids: CASSLQWTSGSKNEQYF. CDR3 nucleotides: TGTGCCAGCAGCCTGCAGTGGACTAGCGGGAGTAAGAACGAGCAGTACTTC.

V usage is TRBV2 and J usage is TRBJ2-5; weak D call: TRBD2 (6 bases). The CDR3 consists of 14 residues. The V end was cut by 6 bases, the J end by 1 base, with 12 bases between. Germline V CDR1 and CDR2: SNHLY, FYNNEI. The CDR3 DNA reads TGTGCCAGCAGGCCTCAGACTAGCCAAGAGACCCAGTACTTC. Its translation is CASRPQTSQETQYF.

V usage is TRBV7-3 and J usage is TRBJ2-1, with D maybe TRBD1 (5 bases). The germline CDR1 and CDR2 sequences are SGHTA and FQGTGA. The CDR3 length is 13 residues. The V end was cut by 2 bases, the J end by 9 bases, with 11 bases between. The CDR3 here is CASSLQGWGEQFF. The CDR3 nucleotides read TGTGCCAGCAGCTTACAGGGTTGGGGTGAGCAGTTCTTC.

The chain joins TRBV4-1 to TRBJ1-5; D is possibly TRBD1 (6 bases). This CDR3 spans 15 amino acids. Trimming removed 2 bases at V and 8 bases at J, with 16 bases between. The germline CDR1 and CDR2 sequences are MGHRA and YSYEKL. CDR3 coding DNA: TGCGCCAGCAGCCAAACCGGGACACCCCATGAGCCCCAGCATTTT. It is translated as CASSQTGTPHEPQHF.

The V gene is TRBV7-9, the J gene TRBJ2-5; TRBD1 matches 9 bases. Germline lookup yields CDR1 SEHNR and CDR2 FQNEAQ (reference sequence). With 4 bases clipped from V and 2 bases from J, the junction kept 5 bases outside the gene matches. The CDR3 runs 15 residues. The CDR3 loop is CASSSRDRVQETQYF. The CDR3 DNA is TGTGCCAGCAGCTCCCGGGACAGGGTACAAGAGACCCAGTACTTC.

The CDR3 DNA sequence: TGTGCCAGCAGCCGCGGGACAGTAGCCACCGGGGAGCTGTTTTTT. Its translation: CASSRGTVATGELFF. The rearrangement joins TRBV28 to TRBJ2-2; possibly TRBD1 for D (7 bases). CDR1 is MDHEN and CDR2 is SYDVKM in the germline V gene. This CDR3 has 15 residues. Deletions cut 6 bases from V and 4 bases from J, with 15 bases between.

This clone was recorded only once. This chain connects TRBV9 to TRBJ2-7; no reliable D call. This CDR3 spans 14 amino acids. Between the trimmed V and J ends, which lost 4 bases and 3 bases, there was a span of 14 bases. CDR1 SGDLS and CDR2 YYNGEE come from the germline V gene. Here the CDR3 DNA reads TGTGCCAGCAGCCCAAACCCAGGAAGCTACGAGCAGTACTTC. It codes for CASSPNPGSYEQYF.

The V call is TRBV29-1, the J call TRBJ1-5, with D unresolved. The germline V and J ends were trimmed by 4 bases and 5 bases, with 9 bases remaining between them. The CDR3 spans 12 residues. Germline-derived CDR1 and CDR2 are SQVTM and ANQGSEA. CDR3 DNA: TGCAGCGTTGGGCAGGTTGATCAGCCCCAGCATTTT. As protein: CSVGQVDQPQHF.

The chain has TRBV9 and TRBJ1-2, with 7 bases fitting TRBD1. The CDR3 consists of 14 residues. The V segment lost 3 bases and the J segment 4 bases; nucleotides outside the gene matches: 6. From germline, CDR1 is SGDLS and CDR2 YYNGEE. The CDR3 loop reads CASSDGQARYGYTF. CDR3 DNA sequence: TGTGCCAGCAGCGACGGACAGGCGCGCTATGGCTACACCTTC.

This rearrangement joins TRBV10-1 to TRBJ2-2, with TRBD2 identical over 13 bases. V shed 3 bases, J shed 6 bases, and the junction held 10 bases outside the gene matches. This CDR3 comprises 18 residues. Germline values: CDR1 WNHNN, CDR2 SYGVQD (reference sequence). The CDR3 loop reads CASSEVGLAGVLSGELFF. DNA for the CDR3: TGCGCCAGCAGTGAAGTAGGACTAGCGGGAGTACTGTCCGGGGAGCTGTTTTTT.

The chain employs TRBV29-1 and TRBJ1-2, with D tentatively TRBD1 (6 bases). Germline V CDR1 and CDR2: SQVTM, ANQGSEA. The CDR3 totals 14 residues. Trimming left V 2 bases short and J 4 bases short, with 14 bases between. CDR3 residues: CSVESLDSLYGYTF. The CDR3, as DNA: TGCAGCGTTGAAAGTTTGGACAGCCTCTATGGCTACACCTTC. Full variable domain (missing parts from reference TRBV29-1 and TRBJ1-2): SAVISQKPSRDICQRGTSLTIQCQVDSQVTMMFWYRQQPGQSLTLIATANQGSEATYESGFVIDKFPISRPNLTFSTLTVSNMSPEDSSIYLCSVESLDSLYGYTFGSGTRLTVV.

J is TRBJ2-7 and V is TRBV28, with D tentatively TRBD2 (5 bases). Germline values: CDR1 MDHEN, CDR2 SYDVKM. The CDR3 is made up of 15 amino acids. The V gene lost 6 bases and the J gene lost 0 bases, with 15 bases spanning the gap. The CDR3 here is CASSSTRVPSYEQYF. CDR3 nucleotide sequence: TGTGCCAGCAGCTCCACTAGGGTACCCTCCTACGAGCAGTACTTC.

V and J are TRBV4-1 and TRBJ2-1; 7 nucleotides agree with TRBD2. J was trimmed by 0 bases and V by 4 bases; bases with no gene match: 9. This CDR3 spans 17 amino acids. Germline V gene sequence: CDR1 MGHRA, CDR2 YSYEKL. This CDR3 reads CASSREGISGSYNEQFF. The DNA of the CDR3 is TGCGCCAGCAGCCGGGAGGGCATTTCGGGCTCCTACAATGAGCAGTTCTTC.